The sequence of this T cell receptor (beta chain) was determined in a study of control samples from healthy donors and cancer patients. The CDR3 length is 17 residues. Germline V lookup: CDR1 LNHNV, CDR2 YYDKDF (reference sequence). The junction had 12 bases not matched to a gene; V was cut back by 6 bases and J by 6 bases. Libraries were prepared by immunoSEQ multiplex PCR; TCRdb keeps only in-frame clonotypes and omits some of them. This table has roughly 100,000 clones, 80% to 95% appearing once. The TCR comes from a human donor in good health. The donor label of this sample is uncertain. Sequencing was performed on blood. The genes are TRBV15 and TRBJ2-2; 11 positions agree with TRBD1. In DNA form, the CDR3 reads TGTGCCACCAGGGACGCCCTCGGACAGGGGGCCGCCGGGGAGCTGTTTTTT. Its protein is CATRDALGQGAAGELFF.